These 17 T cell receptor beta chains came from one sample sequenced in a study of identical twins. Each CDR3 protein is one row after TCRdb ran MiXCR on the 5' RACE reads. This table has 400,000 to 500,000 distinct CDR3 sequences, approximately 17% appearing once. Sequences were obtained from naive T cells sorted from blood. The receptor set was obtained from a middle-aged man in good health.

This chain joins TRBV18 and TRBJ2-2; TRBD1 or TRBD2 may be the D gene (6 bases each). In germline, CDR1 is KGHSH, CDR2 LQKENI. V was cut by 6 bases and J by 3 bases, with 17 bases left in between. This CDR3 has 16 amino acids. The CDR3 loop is CASSVLGGTDTGELFF. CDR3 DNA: TGTGCCAGCTCGGTTCTGGGGGGCACAGACACCGGGGAGCTGTTTTTT.

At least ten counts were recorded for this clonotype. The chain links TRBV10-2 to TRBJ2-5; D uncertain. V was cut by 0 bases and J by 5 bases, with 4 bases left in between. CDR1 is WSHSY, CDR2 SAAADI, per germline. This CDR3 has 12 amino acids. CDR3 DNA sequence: TGCGCCAGCAGTGAGTCGGGGGAGACCCAGTACTTC. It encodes CASSESGETQYF.

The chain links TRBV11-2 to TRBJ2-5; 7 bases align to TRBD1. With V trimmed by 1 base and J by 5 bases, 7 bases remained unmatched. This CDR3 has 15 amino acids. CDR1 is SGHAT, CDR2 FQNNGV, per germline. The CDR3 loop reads CASSLAAGGWETQYF. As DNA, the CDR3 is TGTGCCAGCAGCTTAGCCGCAGGGGGTTGGGAGACCCAGTACTTC.

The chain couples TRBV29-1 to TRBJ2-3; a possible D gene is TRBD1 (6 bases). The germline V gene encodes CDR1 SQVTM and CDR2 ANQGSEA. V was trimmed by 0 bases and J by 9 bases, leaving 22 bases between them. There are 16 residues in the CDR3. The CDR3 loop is CSVEDTPGVASQTQYF. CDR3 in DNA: TGCAGCGTTGAAGATACCCCAGGGGTAGCGTCGCAAACGCAGTATTTT.

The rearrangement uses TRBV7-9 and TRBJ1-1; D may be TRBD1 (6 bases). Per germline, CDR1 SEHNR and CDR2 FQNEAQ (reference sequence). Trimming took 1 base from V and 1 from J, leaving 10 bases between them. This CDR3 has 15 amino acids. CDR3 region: CASSLGWDTNTEAFF. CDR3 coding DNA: TGTGCCAGCAGCTTAGGCTGGGACACGAACACTGAAGCTTTCTTT.

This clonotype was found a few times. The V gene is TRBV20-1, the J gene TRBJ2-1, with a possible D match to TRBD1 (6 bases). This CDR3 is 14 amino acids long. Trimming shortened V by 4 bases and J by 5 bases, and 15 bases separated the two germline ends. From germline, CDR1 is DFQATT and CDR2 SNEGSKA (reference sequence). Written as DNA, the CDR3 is TGCAGTGCTACTTTCGGGGCAGGGGACAATGAGCAGTTCTTC. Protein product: CSATFGAGDNEQFF.

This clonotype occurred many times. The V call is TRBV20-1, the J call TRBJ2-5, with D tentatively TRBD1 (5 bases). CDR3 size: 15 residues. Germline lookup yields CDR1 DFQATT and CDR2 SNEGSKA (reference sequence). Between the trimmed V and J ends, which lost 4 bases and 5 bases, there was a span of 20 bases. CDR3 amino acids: CSAKQVPTRSETQYF. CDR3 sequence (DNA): TGCAGTGCTAAACAGGTTCCTACCCGATCGGAGACCCAGTACTTC.

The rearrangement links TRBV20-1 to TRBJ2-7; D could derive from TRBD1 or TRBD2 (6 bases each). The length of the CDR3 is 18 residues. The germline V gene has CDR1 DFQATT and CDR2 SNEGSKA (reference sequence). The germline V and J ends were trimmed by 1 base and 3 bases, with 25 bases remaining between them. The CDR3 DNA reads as TGCAGTGCTAGAGCCGGTTCCGGGGGTTGGGGGGCTTTCTACGAGCAGTACTTC. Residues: CSARAGSGGWGAFYEQYF.

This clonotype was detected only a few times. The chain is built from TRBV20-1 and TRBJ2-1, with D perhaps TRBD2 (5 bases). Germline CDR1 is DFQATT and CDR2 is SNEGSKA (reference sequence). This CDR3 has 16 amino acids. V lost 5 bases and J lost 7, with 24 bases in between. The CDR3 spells CSAPGAAANRGNEQFF. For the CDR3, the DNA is TGCAGTGCTCCCGGAGCGGCAGCGAACCGAGGGAATGAGCAGTTCTTC.

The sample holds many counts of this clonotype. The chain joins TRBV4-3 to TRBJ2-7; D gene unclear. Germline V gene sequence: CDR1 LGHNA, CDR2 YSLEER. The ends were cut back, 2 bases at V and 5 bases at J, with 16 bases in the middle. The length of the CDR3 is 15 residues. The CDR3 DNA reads TGCGCCAGCAGCCAATTTCTGGCCCGACGGGACGAGCAGTACTTC. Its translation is CASSQFLARRDEQYF.

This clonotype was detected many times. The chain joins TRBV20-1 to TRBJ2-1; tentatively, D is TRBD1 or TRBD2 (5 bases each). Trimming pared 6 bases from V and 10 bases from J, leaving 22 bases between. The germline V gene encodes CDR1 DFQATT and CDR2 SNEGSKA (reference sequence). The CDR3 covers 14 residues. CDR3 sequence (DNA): TGCAGTGCAACCGGGGCAGGCGGAGCCAGGGAGCAGTTCTTC. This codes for CSATGAGGAREQFF.

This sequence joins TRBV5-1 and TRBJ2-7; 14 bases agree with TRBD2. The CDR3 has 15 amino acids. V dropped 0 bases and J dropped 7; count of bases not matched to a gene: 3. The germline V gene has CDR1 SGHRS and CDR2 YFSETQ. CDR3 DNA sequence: TGCGCCAGCAGCTTGGGACTAGCGGGAGGGGAGGAGCAGTACTTC. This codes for CASSLGLAGGEEQYF.

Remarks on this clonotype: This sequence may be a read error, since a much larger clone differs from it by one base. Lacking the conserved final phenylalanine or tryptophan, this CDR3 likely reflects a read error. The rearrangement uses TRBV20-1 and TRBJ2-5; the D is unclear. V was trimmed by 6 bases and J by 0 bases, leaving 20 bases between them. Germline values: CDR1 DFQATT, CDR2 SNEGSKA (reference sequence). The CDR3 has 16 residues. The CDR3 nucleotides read TGCAGTGCCCACCCCACAAGAGAACCAAACCAAGAGACCCAGTACTCC. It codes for CSAHPTREPNQETQYS.

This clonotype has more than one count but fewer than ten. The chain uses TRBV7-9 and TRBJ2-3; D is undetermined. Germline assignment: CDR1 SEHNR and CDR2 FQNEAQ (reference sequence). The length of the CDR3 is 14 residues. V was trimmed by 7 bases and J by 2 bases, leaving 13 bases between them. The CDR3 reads CASNHVGYTDTQYF. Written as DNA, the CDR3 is TGTGCCAGCAACCACGTAGGATACACAGATACGCAGTATTTT.

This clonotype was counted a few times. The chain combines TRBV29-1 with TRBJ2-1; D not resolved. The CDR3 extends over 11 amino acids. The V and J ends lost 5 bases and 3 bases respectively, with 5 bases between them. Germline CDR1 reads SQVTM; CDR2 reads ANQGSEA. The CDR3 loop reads CSVRFYNEQFF. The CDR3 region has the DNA TGCAGCGTTCGCTTCTACAATGAGCAGTTCTTC.

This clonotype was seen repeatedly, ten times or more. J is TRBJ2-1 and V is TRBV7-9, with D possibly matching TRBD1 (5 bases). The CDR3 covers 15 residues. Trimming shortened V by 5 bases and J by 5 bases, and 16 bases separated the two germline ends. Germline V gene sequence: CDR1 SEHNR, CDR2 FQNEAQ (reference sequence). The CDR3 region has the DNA TGTGCCAGCAGCCTAGGGGCGACTCCAGACAATGAGCAGTTCTTC. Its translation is CASSLGATPDNEQFF.

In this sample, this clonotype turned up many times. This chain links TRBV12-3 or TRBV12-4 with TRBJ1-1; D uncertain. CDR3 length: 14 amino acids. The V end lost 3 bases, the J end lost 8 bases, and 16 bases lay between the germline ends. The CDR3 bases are TGTGCCAGCAGTTTTCGCGGGAACGTTGCGGAAGCTTTCTTT. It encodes CASSFRGNVAEAFF.